The 10 T cell receptor beta chains in this list originate from one sample, sequenced in a study of technical replicates of blood from several donors. The repertoire was sequenced with immunoSEQ multiplex PCR; TCRdb's copy has only in-frame clones and lacks some. Here the sample spans roughly 69,000 clones, around 84% being singletons. Sequencing input: PBMCs. The receptors originated from a human donor in good health. Some clones in this sample may be carry-over from other donors' samples.

The chain links TRBV5-4 to TRBJ1-3; the D gene is possibly TRBD1 (5 bases). CDR3 length: 15 residues. V lost 4 bases, J lost 7 bases, and 18 bases lay in between. Per germline, CDR1 SGHNT and CDR2 YYREEE (reference sequence). In DNA form, the CDR3 reads TGTGCCAGCAGCACCGATGGGACTTGGAGGAACACCATATATTTT. It yields the protein CASSTDGTWRNTIYF.

The chain joins TRBV27 to TRBJ2-1, with 7 bases lining up with TRBD1. The ends lost 5 bases at V and 8 bases at J; junction bases unmatched: 6. From germline, CDR1 is MNHEY and CDR2 SMNVEV (reference sequence). The CDR3 is 13 amino acids. CDR3 in amino acids: CASSPVGQDEQFF. Here the CDR3 DNA reads TGTGCCAGCAGTCCGGTCGGACAGGATGAGCAGTTCTTC.

This clone was seen only a few times. V and J are TRBV2 and TRBJ2-2, with unresolved D. The germline V gene has CDR1 SNHLY and CDR2 FYNNEI. The germline V and J ends were trimmed by 0 bases and 8 bases, with 16 bases remaining between them. The CDR3 has 16 residues. The CDR3 loop reads CASSEAGLRSVGELFF. CDR3 nucleotide sequence: TGTGCCAGCAGTGAAGCAGGATTGCGGTCCGTAGGGGAGCTGTTTTTT.

This chain links TRBV11-1 with TRBJ1-1; D is uncertain. The length of the CDR3 is 13 residues. V was pared by 5 bases and J by 2 bases, with 9 bases between. CDR1 is SGHAT, CDR2 FQDESV, per germline (reference sequence). In DNA, the CDR3 is TGTGCCAGCAGCCCTACAGAAAACACTGAAGCTTTCTTT. It specifies CASSPTENTEAFF. Full variable domain (remainder filled in from reference TRBV11-1 and TRBJ1-1): EAEVAQSPRYKITEKSQAVAFWCDPISGHATLYWYRQILGQGPELLVQFQDESVVDDSQLPKDRFSAERLKGVDSTLKIQPAELGDSAMYLCASSPTENTEAFFGQGTRLTVV.

The rearrangement uses TRBV4-3 and TRBJ1-4, with D perhaps matching TRBD1 (5 bases). Deletions cut 3 bases from V and 8 bases from J, with 19 bases between. This CDR3 has 16 amino acids. Germline CDR1 is LGHNA and CDR2 is YSLEER. The CDR3 nucleotides read TGCGCCAGCAGCCAGGATCTCCCGGACATGGGCGAAAAACTGTTTTTT. The encoded protein is CASSQDLPDMGEKLFF.

The chain couples TRBV7-2 to TRBJ1-6, with D hard to call. In germline, CDR1 is SGHTA, CDR2 FQGNSA. CDR3 length: 14 amino acids. V was shortened by 5 bases and J by 9 bases, with 14 bases between the two germline ends. In nucleotides, the CDR3 is TGTGCCAGCAGCCCCTCGACTTATGGTTCACCCCTCCACTTT. The encoded protein is CASSPSTYGSPLHF. The whole variable domain, filled in from reference TRBV7-2 and TRBJ1-6, reads GAGVSQSPSNKVTEKGKDVELRCDPISGHTALYWYRQSLGQGLEFLIYFQGNSAPDKSGLPSDRFSAERTGGSVSTLTIQRTQQEDSAVYLCASSPSTYGSPLHFGNGTRLTVT.

The gene calls are TRBV27 and TRBJ1-2; 9 bases fit TRBD1. CDR1 MNHEY and CDR2 SMNVEV come from the germline V gene (reference sequence). The CDR3 length is 13 residues. J gave up 8 bases and V 7 bases, and 8 bases lay outside the gene matches. CDR3 in amino acids: CASIGDRALGYTF. The CDR3 coding sequence is TGTGCCAGCATCGGGGACAGGGCTTTAGGCTACACCTTC.

The CDR3 bases are TGTGCCAGCAGCAGAGGACTAGCGGGCCCATGGGATACGCAGTATTTT. This translates into CASSRGLAGPWDTQYF. V usage is TRBV5-6 and J usage is TRBJ2-3; 11 bases are a match to TRBD2. The CDR3 runs 16 residues. V shed 4 bases and J 6 bases; nucleotides not matched to a gene: 10. Looked up from germline, CDR1 is SGHDT and CDR2 is YYEEEE. Complete variable domain (other parts from reference TRBV5-6 and TRBJ2-3): DAGVTQSPTHLIKTRGQQVTLRCSPKSGHDTVSWYQQALGQGPQFIFQYYEEEERQRGNFPDRFSGHQFPNYSSELNVNALLLGDSALYLCASSRGLAGPWDTQYFGPGTRLTVL.

The chain is built from TRBV4-1 and TRBJ1-6; D not resolved. The V end was cut by 3 bases, the J end by 0 bases, with 9 bases between. From germline, CDR1 is MGHRA and CDR2 YSYEKL. This CDR3 has 16 amino acids. The CDR3 nucleotides are TGCGCCAGCAGCCAGAATCCTAGCTCCTATAATTCACCCCTCCACTTT. As protein: CASSQNPSSYNSPLHF.

The CDR3 DNA reads TGTGCCAGCAGTGCCTTAGAGGGAGGCACAGATACGCAGTATTTT. This codes for CASSALEGGTDTQYF. V is TRBV2 and J is TRBJ2-3, with TRBD2 as a possible D gene (5 bases). The CDR3 is 15 residues long. V dropped 4 bases and J dropped 1 base, with 12 bases sitting between them. Germline V lookup: CDR1 SNHLY, CDR2 FYNNEI.